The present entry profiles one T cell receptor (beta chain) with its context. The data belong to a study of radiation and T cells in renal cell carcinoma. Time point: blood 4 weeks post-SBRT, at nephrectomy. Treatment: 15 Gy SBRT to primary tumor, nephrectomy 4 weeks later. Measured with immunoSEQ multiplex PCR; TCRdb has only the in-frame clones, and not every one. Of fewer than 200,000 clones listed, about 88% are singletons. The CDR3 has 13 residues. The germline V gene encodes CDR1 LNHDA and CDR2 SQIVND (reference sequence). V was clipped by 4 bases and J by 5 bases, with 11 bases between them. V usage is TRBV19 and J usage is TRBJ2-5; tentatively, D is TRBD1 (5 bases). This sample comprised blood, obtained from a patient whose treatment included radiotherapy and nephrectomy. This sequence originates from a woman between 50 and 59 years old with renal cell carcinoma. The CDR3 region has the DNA TGTGCCAGTAGTAGGGGCCCCTGGGAGACCCAGTACTTC. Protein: CASSRGPWETQYF. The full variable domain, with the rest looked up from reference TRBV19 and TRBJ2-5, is DGGITQSPKYLFRKEGQNVTLSCEQNLNHDAMYWYRQDPGQGLRLIYYSQIVNDFQKGDIAEGYSVSREKKESFPLTVTSAQKNPTAFYLCASSRGPWETQYFGPGTRLLVL.